This T cell receptor (beta chain) comes out of a study of ipilimumab plus nivolumab after autologous stem cell transplantation. Of note for this clone: No antigen is known for it.

The repertoire was sequenced with immunoSEQ multiplex PCR; TCRdb's copy has only in-frame clones and lacks some. Altogether over 80,000 clones are present, over 80% being singletons, with the ten largest covering around 2%. Ipilimumab, 1 mg/kg, started 14 to 28 days after autologous transplant. V was cut by 4 bases and J by 0 bases, with 10 bases left in between. CDR3 length: 16 amino acids. Study-level points and caveats: TCR repertoire, Treg phenotype and gut microbiota reportedly support more study of this approach.

This chain uses TRBV23-1 with TRBJ2-6, with D unclear. TRBV23-1 is known as an ORF, though its function is uncertain. This receptor was obtained from a male donor with diffuse large B-cell lymphoma. Source: PBMCs, taken in a trial of ipilimumab plus nivolumab as post-transplant consolidation. The CDR3 nucleotides read TGCGCCAGCAGTCGGGCAGGCCGCTCTGGGGCCAACGTCCTGACTTTC. This codes for CASSRAGRSGANVLTF.